Listed below are T cell receptor beta chains from one sample, sequenced in a study of tumor and adjacent non-tumor tissue in lung cancer. From the multiplex PCR reads, TCRdb called clonotypes with MiXCR, one entry per CDR3 protein. The sample consists of around 80,000 distinct CDR3 sequences, about 82% of them appearing once. Source material: distant non-tumor lung tissue. The receptor set was obtained from a man in his 60s with non-small cell lung cancer. Both conserved end residues are part of each CDR3. The D gene is left open where the match is weak. Clone size is stated in some rows and not others, as once, few, many or a class when expanded.

D gene,clone size,J gene,V gene,CDR3 DNA,CDR3 protein
NA,NA,TRBJ2-1,TRBV6-2/TRBV6-3,TGTGCCAGCAGCGACCGGACATCCCGCAATGAGCAGCTCTTC,CASSDRTSRNEQLF
NA,NA,TRBJ2-2,TRBV4-2,TGTGCCAGCAGCCACATGACGGTGGGCGGGGAGCTGTTTTTT,CASSHMTVGGELFF
NA,NA,TRBJ1-1,TRBV6-5,TGTGCCAGCAGGTGGACAGTGGCGGGCGGCACTGAAGCTTTCTTT,CASRWTVAGGTEAFF
NA,NA,TRBJ2-5,TRBV11-2,TGTGCCAGCAGCTTCGCAATGGGGGGGCCAAAGGAGACCCACTACTTC,CASSFAMGGPKETHYF
NA,NA,TRBJ2-5,TRBV6-5,TGTGCCTGCAGTGATACAGGGACCGCGTGGGCCCAGTACTTC,CACSDTGTAWAQYF
NA,NA,TRBJ1-2,TRBV20-1,TGTAGTACTGCCCCAGGGACTACTGATGGCAACACCTTC,CSTAPGTTDGNTF
NA,NA,TRBJ1-1,TRBV11-2,TGTGCCAGCTGCCCCTCCAGGTGGCCATTGAGGGGTGAAGCTTTCTTT,CASCPSRWPLRGEAFF
NA,NA,TRBJ2-2,TRBV11-3,TGTGCCAGCGTCAGCGAGTACACCGGGGAGCTGTTTTTT,CASVSEYTGELFF
NA,few,TRBJ1-2,TRBV5-4,TGTGTCAGTAGCTTGGATAATTATGGCTACACCTTC,CVSSLDNYGYTF
NA,NA,TRBJ2-2,TRBV6-5,TGTGCCAGCAGCTACGTTGCAGTCACCGTGGAGCTGTTTTTT,CASSYVAVTVELFF
NA,once,TRBJ1-1,TRBV20-1,TGCAGTGCTAGACGCGGGGACACTGAAGCTTTCTTT,CSARRGDTEAFF
NA,NA,TRBJ1-1,TRBV12-3/TRBV12-4,TGTGCCAACAGTCGCGCCGGGACTTGGAACACTGAAGTTTTCTTT,CANSRAGTWNTEVFF
TRBD1,NA,TRBJ2-7,TRBV6-5,TGTGGCAGCAGTTATGAGGGGACAGGTCACTCCTACGAGCAGTACTTC,CGSSYEGTGHSYEQYF
NA,many,TRBJ2-4,TRBV24-1,TGTGCCACCAGTGATTTAAACATTCAGTACTTC,CATSDLNIQYF
NA,NA,TRBJ1-1,TRBV6-1,TGTACCAGCACTGAAGATAGGGGCGACACTGAAGCTTTCTTT,CTSTEDRGDTEAFF
NA,NA,TRBJ1-4,TRBV29-1,TGCAGCGTTGGGTCCGGCAAGAATGAAAAACCGTTCTTT,CSVGSGKNEKPFF
NA,NA,TRBJ2-1,TRBV11-2,TGTACCAACAGCTTAGTTGAACATGACAATGAGCAGTTCTTC,CTNSLVEHDNEQFF
NA,once,TRBJ2-4,TRBV6-2/TRBV6-3,TGTGCTAGAAGTTACTCGATGGCAGGTGGTACGTTAAACATTCAGTACTTC,CARSYSMAGGTLNIQYF
TRBD2,NA,TRBJ2-7,TRBV28,TGTGCCAGTAGTTCTACGGGGGGATCAAAGTACTTC,CASSSTGGSKYF
NA,NA,TRBJ2-1,TRBV29-1,TGCAACCTGGATTCTTCGGAGGGCCCTTTACGGTTCTTC,CNLDSSEGPLRFF
TRBD1,NA,TRBJ2-7,TRBV5-1,TGCGCCAGCAGCTTGGGTCCGGGACAGATCTACGAGCAGTACTTC,CASSLGPGQIYEQYF
TRBD2,NA,TRBJ2-5,TRBV7-9,TGTGCCAGCAGCTTAGTAGCGGGAGACAGGGAGACCCAGTACTTC,CASSLVAGDRETQYF
TRBD2,NA,TRBJ2-7,TRBV6-1,TGTGCCAGCAGTGTGTGGGAGGGCGGTTACGAGCAGTACTTC,CASSVWEGGYEQYF
TRBD2,NA,TRBJ2-3,TRBV5-5,TGTGCCAGCAGCTTGAGGGCTAGCGGCAACTACAAAGATACGCAGTATTTT,CASSLRASGNYKDTQYF
TRBD2,once,TRBJ2-3,TRBV20-1,TGCAGTGCCTCGGGACTAGCGGAGGCGAGGGGCACAGGTACGCAGTATTTT,CSASGLAEARGTGTQYF
NA,NA,TRBJ2-7,TRBV6-5,TGTGCCAGCAGTTACCAGTGGGGCGGGAACTACGAGCAGTACTTC,CASSYQWGGNYEQYF
NA,NA,TRBJ2-5,TRBV5-1,TGCGCCAACAACGTCCGAGAGGGCCTTGGGACCCAGTACTTC,CANNVREGLGTQYF
NA,NA,TRBJ2-7,TRBV11-2,TGTGCCAGCAGCTTAGCATCTTTCTCCTACGAGCAGTATTTC,CASSLASFSYEQYF
TRBD1,NA,TRBJ2-5,TRBV11-2,TGTGTCAGTAGCTCCACAGGGGAAAAGACCCAGTACTTC,CVSSSTGEKTQYF
NA,NA,TRBJ1-1,TRBV6-1,TGTGCCAGTAGTGAAGACGGGGGCGACGCTGAAACTTTCTTT,CASSEDGGDAETFF
TRBD1,many,TRBJ1-2,TRBV4-3,TGCGCCAGCAGCCAAGAGGGACAGGGTTCATCGGACTATGGCTACACCTTC,CASSQEGQGSSDYGYTF
NA,NA,TRBJ2-7,TRBV28,TGTGCCAGCAGACTAACCGGAGTCTCCTGCGATCAGTACTTC,CASRLTGVSCDQYF
NA,NA,TRBJ1-1,TRBV29-1,TGCAGCGCCCCAGAGGTGGAAACTGAAGCTCTCTTT,CSAPEVETEALF
TRBD1,NA,TRBJ2-7,TRBV11-2,TGTGCCAGCAGCTTAGGTTCGGGGGACAGGCACGAGCAGTACTTC,CASSLGSGDRHEQYF
NA,many,TRBJ2-3,TRBV6-5,TGTGCCAGCAGTTACGGCGAGTGGGATACGCAGTATTTT,CASSYGEWDTQYF
NA,NA,TRBJ2-7,TRBV19,TGTGCCAGTAGTCTGCGAGAATCCTACGAGCAGTACTTC,CASSLRESYEQYF
TRBD2,many,TRBJ2-1,TRBV29-1,TGCAGCGTCCCGGGACTAGCGGACCTCCGGGAGCAGTTCTTC,CSVPGLADLREQFF
NA,NA,TRBJ2-6,TRBV11-2,TGTACTAGCGGCTTAGTTCCAAAGGACAGGCCCTCTGGGGCCAACGTCCTGACTTTC,CTSGLVPKDRPSGANVLTF
NA,many,TRBJ2-1,TRBV20-1,TGCAGTGCTAGAGATAGCGCGCGTCCCGAGCAGTTCTTC,CSARDSARPEQFF
NA,few,TRBJ2-1,TRBV5-4,TGTGCCAGCAGGAGGGACTCCGCCTACAATGAGCAGTTCTTC,CASRRDSAYNEQFF
NA,NA,TRBJ1-1,TRBV11-3,TGTGGCAGCAGCTCGCACGGGCGGCAGTCTGAAGCTCTCTTT,CGSSSHGRQSEALF
NA,NA,TRBJ2-7,TRBV20-1,TGCGGTGCTATTGCGGTCACCTACGTGCAGTACTTC,CGAIAVTYVQYF
TRBD1,NA,TRBJ1-2,TRBV4-3,TGCGCCAGCAGTCAAGAACAGGGGAACTGTGGCTACACCTTC,CASSQEQGNCGYTF
NA,NA,TRBJ1-5,TRBV5-1,TGCGCCAGCAGCTTGGATGGGACGAACAAACAGCCCCAGCATTTT,CASSLDGTNKQPQHF
NA,NA,TRBJ1-1,TRBV12-3/TRBV12-4,TGTGCCAGCAGTTGGCAGGACTTGCGAACTGGAGCTTTCTTT,CASSWQDLRTGAFF
NA,once,TRBJ2-3,TRBV4-3,TGCGTCAGCAGCCATGATAGAGCGGGTACCACAGATACGCAGTATTTT,CVSSHDRAGTTDTQYF
TRBD1,NA,TRBJ2-7,TRBV5-6,TGTGCCAGCAGCTTGGTATCAGGGGGCGGGAACGAGCAGTATTTC,CASSLVSGGGNEQYF
TRBD1,NA,TRBJ1-2,TRBV11-2,TGTGCCAGCAACTTGGACAGGGGAAGTGGCTACTCCTTC,CASNLDRGSGYSF
TRBD1,many,TRBJ2-3,TRBV29-1,TGCAGCGTTGAACTTCCGGGACAGGGGTATTCCGGCGGGGAAGATACGCAGTATTTT,CSVELPGQGYSGGEDTQYF
NA,NA,TRBJ2-3,TRBV6-5,TGTGCCAGCAGTACAGACACAGATACGCAGTATTTT,CASSTDTDTQYF